This entry is about one T cell receptor beta chain. The protocol was immunoSEQ multiplex PCR, while the TCRdb copy is restricted to in-frame clones and leaves out a portion. The table includes 210,000 or so clones, about 84% detected once. The data were obtained in a study of blood T cell repertoires in COVID-19. Study summary: Spain, Italy and the United States supplied samples that represented acute and convalescent COVID-19.

In terms of age and location, participants ranged from roughly 18 to 100 years and lived in fewer than 30 US areas. Donors of Cohort 3 who recovered were those that had two negative PCRs, clearance, or symptom resolution. The ends were cut back, 6 bases at V and 6 bases at J, with 12 bases in the middle. Germline CDR1 and CDR2: MNHEY and SVGAGI. The CDR3 consists of 13 residues. The rearrangement links TRBV6-5 to TRBJ1-5; D uncertain. The sequence came from a man in his 60s who had recovered from COVID-19. The sequenced sample consisted of PBMCs or T cells enriched from blood (not recorded which). CDR3 sequence reads: CASRNSFGQPQHF. The CDR3 DNA reads TGTGCCAGCAGGAACAGTTTCGGTCAGCCCCAGCATTTT.